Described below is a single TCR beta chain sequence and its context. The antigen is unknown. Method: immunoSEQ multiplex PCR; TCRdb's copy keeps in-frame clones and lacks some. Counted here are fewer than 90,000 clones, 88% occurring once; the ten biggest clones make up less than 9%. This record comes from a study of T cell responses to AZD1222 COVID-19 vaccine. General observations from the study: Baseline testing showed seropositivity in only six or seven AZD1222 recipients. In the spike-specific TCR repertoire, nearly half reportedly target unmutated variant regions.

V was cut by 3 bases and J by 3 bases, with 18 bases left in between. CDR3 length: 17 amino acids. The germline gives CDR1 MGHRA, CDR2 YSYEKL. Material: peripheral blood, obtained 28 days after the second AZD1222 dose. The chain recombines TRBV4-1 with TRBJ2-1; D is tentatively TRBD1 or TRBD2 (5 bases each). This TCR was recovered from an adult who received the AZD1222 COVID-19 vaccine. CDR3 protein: CASSQDGTPSRYNEQFF. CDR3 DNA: TGCGCCAGCAGCCAGGACGGGACCCCATCCCGCTACAATGAGCAGTTCTTC.